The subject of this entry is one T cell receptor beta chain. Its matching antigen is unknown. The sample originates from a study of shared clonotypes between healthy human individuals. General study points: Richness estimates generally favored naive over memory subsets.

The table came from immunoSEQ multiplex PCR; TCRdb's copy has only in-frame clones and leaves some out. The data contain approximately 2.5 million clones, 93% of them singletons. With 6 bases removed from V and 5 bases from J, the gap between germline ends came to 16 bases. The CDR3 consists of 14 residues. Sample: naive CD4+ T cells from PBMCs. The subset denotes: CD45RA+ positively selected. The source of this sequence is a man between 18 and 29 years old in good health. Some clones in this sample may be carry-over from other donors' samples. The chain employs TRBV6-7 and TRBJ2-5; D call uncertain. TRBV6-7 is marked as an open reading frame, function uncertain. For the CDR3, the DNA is TGTGCCAGCAGGGTACTACGACCTGGGGAGACCCAGTACTTC. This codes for CASRVLRPGETQYF.